This record looks at one T cell receptor (beta chain) sequence and its context. The CDR3 is 13 amino acids. Germline V gene sequence: CDR1 LNHNV, CDR2 YYDKDF (reference sequence). Deletions cut 1 base from V and 7 bases from J, with 8 bases between. As processed by the authors: Nucleated cell counts were estimated from reference gene primer amplification. Only in-frame clones appear in the TCRdb table, and some are missing; sequencing was by immunoSEQ multiplex PCR. From that table come the V and J calls and clone size; the DNA was used to work out D and trimming. The sample holds around 200,000 clones, roughly four fifths seen once. These data are taken from a study of blood T cell repertoires in COVID-19. For the study at large: Sources were T cells, B-cell-depleted T cells, or PBMCs; the material itself was cDNA or gDNA.

The chain couples TRBV15 to TRBJ2-1; D uncertain. This TCR was recovered from a man in his fifties who had recovered from COVID-19. The sample consisted of peripheral blood. In DNA, the CDR3 is TGTGCCACCAGCAGAGGGCCCGGGAATGAGCAGTTCTTC. Its protein product is CATSRGPGNEQFF.